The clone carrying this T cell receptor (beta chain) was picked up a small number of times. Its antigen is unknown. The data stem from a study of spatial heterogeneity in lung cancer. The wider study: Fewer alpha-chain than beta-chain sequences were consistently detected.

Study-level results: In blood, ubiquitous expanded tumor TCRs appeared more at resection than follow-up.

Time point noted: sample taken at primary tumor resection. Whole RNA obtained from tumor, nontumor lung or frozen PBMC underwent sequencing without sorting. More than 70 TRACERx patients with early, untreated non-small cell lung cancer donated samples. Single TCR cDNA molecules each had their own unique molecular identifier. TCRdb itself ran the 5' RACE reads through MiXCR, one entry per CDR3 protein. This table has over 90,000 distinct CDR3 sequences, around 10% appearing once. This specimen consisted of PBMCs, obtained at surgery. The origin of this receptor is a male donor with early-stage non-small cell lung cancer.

In nucleotides, the CDR3 is TGTGCCAGCAGTTTCGACAGGACATATGAAGCTTTCTTT. It codes for CASSFDRTYEAFF. The chain has TRBV27 and TRBJ1-1; a possible D gene is TRBD1 (6 bases). The CDR3 extends over 13 amino acids. Germline CDR1 and CDR2: MNHEY and SMNVEV (reference sequence). Trimming stripped 3 bases from V and 7 bases from J, with 12 bases between.